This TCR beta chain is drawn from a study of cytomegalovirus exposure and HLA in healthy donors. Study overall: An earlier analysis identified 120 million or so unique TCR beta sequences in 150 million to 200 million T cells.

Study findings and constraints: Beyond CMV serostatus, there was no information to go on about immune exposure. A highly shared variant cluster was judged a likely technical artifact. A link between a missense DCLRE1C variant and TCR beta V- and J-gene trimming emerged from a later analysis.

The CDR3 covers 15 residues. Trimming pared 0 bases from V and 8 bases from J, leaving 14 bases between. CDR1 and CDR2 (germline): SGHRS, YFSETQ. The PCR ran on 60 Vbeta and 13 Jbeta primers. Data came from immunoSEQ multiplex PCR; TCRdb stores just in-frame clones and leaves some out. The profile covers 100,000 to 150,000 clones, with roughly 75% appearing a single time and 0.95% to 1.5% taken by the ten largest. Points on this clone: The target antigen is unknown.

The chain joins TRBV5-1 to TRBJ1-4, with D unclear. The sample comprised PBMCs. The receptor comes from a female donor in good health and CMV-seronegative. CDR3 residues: CASSLVGAGGEKLFF. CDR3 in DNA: TGCGCCAGCAGCTTGGTAGGCGCAGGTGGGGAAAAACTGTTTTTT.